This T cell receptor beta chain was sequenced during a study of shared clonotypes between healthy human individuals. This CDR3 has 21 residues. CDR1 SGHVS and CDR2 FNYEAQ come from the germline V gene. Trimming at V came to 0 bases and at J to 2 bases, leaving 15 bases not matched to a gene. Profiling relied on immunoSEQ multiplex PCR, and the TCRdb table lists in-frame clones only, not all of them. The sample yields some 2.1 million clones, 85% to 95% seen once. The genes are TRBV7-6 and TRBJ2-5; 13 bases are a match to TRBD2. This receptor was taken from a man aged 18 to 29 in good health. Sequencing was done on a sample of naive CD4+ T cells sorted from blood. Sample subset: CD45RA+ positively selected. The DNA of the CDR3 is TGTGCCAGCAGCTTAGCGGAGGACACTAGACTAGCGGGAGGATCTCAAGAGACCCAGTACTTC. This sequence encodes CASSLAEDTRLAGGSQETQYF.